Listed below are T cell receptor beta chains from one sample, sequenced in a study of cytomegalovirus exposure and HLA in healthy donors. Clones were sequenced by immunoSEQ multiplex PCR, and TCRdb holds only the in-frame ones, with some missing. The sample includes some 90,000 clones, around nine tenths of them seen just once. Source material: PBMCs. Receptor source: a woman in her 30s in good health and CMV-seronegative. Each CDR3 is given with its conserved first and last residue. The D gene is left open where the match is weak. Size is omitted from some rows. Given values are once, few, many or a class for expanded clones.

TRBD1	TRBV28	-	TRBJ1-2	TGTGCCAGCAGTGGACACAGGGGGCTCTATGGCTACACCTTC	CASSGHRGLYGYTF
-	TRBV2	once	TRBJ1-5	TGTGCCAGCAGTGATTCAGGATTCCAGCCCCAGCATTTT	CASSDSGFQPQHF
TRBD2	TRBV11-1	-	TRBJ2-1	TGTGCCAGCAGCTCGCTAGCGGGAAAGGATCGGAATGAGCAGTTCTTC	CASSSLAGKDRNEQFF
TRBD2	TRBV5-1	-	TRBJ2-1	TGCGCCAGCAGCTTGTTGCCTAGCGGGGTGGCGGGCAATGAGCAGTTCTTC	CASSLLPSGVAGNEQFF
-	TRBV9	-	TRBJ2-3	TGTGCCAGCAGCCCGGTTAGTGCAGATACGCAGTATTTT	CASSPVSADTQYF
-	TRBV14	-	TRBJ1-1	TGTGCCAGCAGCCAAGAAAGGGGACTGGAGAACACTGAAGCTTTCTTT	CASSQERGLENTEAFF
-	TRBV10-3	-	TRBJ1-3	TGTGCCATCAGGCCAGCGGGCGTCTCTGGAAACACCATATATTTT	CAIRPAGVSGNTIYF
TRBD1	TRBV29-1	-	TRBJ1-4	TGCAGCGGTGGACAGGCTAATGAAAAACTGTTTTTT	CSGGQANEKLFF
TRBD1	TRBV18	-	TRBJ1-1	TGTGCCAGCTCACTCTCGACAGGGGACGCTGAAGCTTTCTTT	CASSLSTGDAEAFF
TRBD1	TRBV19	few	TRBJ1-1	TGTGCCAGTAGTACCCGATCGGGACAGGGGAGCACTGAAGCTTTCTTT	CASSTRSGQGSTEAFF
TRBD2	TRBV6-5	-	TRBJ2-7	TGTGCCAGCAGTAAGACGACTAGCGGCTCGGGCGAGCAGTACTTC	CASSKTTSGSGEQYF
-	TRBV28	-	TRBJ2-1	TGTGCCAGCACCACGGACATCTACAATGAGCAGTTCTTC	CASTTDIYNEQFF
TRBD1	TRBV6-5	-	TRBJ2-7	TGTGCCAGCAGCCTAGACAGGGTTAGCTCCTACGAGCAGTACTTC	CASSLDRVSSYEQYF
TRBD2	TRBV11-2	once	TRBJ2-1	TGTGCCAGCAGCTTAGCCCTAGCGGGGGGAAGAAATGAGCAGTTCTTC	CASSLALAGGRNEQFF
TRBD1	TRBV5-1	few	TRBJ1-3	TGCGCCAGCAGCCTCGCAGGGGGCTCGGGAAACACCATATATTTT	CASSLAGGSGNTIYF
-	TRBV6-1	once	TRBJ1-5	TGTGCCAGCGATACACCCCTCAGGGTAGGGCAGCCCCAGCATTTT	CASDTPLRVGQPQHF
-	TRBV27	few	TRBJ2-7	TGTGCCAGCAGTTCCTTCTACGAGCAGTACTTC	CASSSFYEQYF
-	TRBV27	-	TRBJ2-7	TGTGCCAGCAGTTTAGGAGGAATTCCATCAACTGACGAGCAGTACTTC	CASSLGGIPSTDEQYF
TRBD1	TRBV5-1	-	TRBJ1-2	TGCGCCAGCAGCTTGGAGGGACAGGGGGCAGTCGGCTACACCTTC	CASSLEGQGAVGYTF
TRBD1	TRBV6-5	-	TRBJ1-2	TGTGCCAGCATCTCCGGGACAGGGGGGGTCTATGGCTACACCTTC	CASISGTGGVYGYTF
-	TRBV7-3	-	TRBJ2-2	TGTGCCAGCAGCTTAACTGTATCGGGCACCGGGGAGCTGTTTTTT	CASSLTVSGTGELFF
-	TRBV7-2	-	TRBJ1-3	TGTGCCAGCAGCTTAGGCGGGTTCTCTGGAAACACCATATATTTT	CASSLGGFSGNTIYF
-	TRBV7-2	-	TRBJ2-7	TGTGCCAGCAGCGCAACTAGTCGCCCGACTAGGGAGCAGTACTTC	CASSATSRPTREQYF
TRBD2	TRBV5-1	-	TRBJ2-1	TGCGCCAGCAGTTCGGGACTAGCGGGCAATGAGCAGTTCTTC	CASSSGLAGNEQFF
-	TRBV19	-	TRBJ1-2	TGTGCCAGTAACACAGCCCCCTCTGGCTACACCTTC	CASNTAPSGYTF
-	TRBV11-2	-	TRBJ1-2	TGTGCCAGCAGCCCCCAGGGGAACTATGGCTACACCTTC	CASSPQGNYGYTF
TRBD1	TRBV27	-	TRBJ1-2	TGTGCCAGCAGTTTGGGACAGGGGGCGTTTGATGGCTACACCTTC	CASSLGQGAFDGYTF
-	TRBV11-1	once	TRBJ2-5	TGTGCCAGCAGCTTAGCCCCGGGGAACCAAGAGACCCAGTACTTC	CASSLAPGNQETQYF
-	TRBV29-1	-	TRBJ1-1	TGCAGCGTTGTCCTATCTCGGACTGAAGCTTTCTTT	CSVVLSRTEAFF
-	TRBV28	-	TRBJ2-7	TGTGCCAGCAGTCCCGACACCTACGAGCAGTACTTC	CASSPDTYEQYF
-	TRBV5-6	few	TRBJ2-3	TGTGCCAGCAGCACCGTAGCGGCAGATACGCAGTATTTT	CASSTVAADTQYF